Listed below are T cell receptor beta chains from one sample, sequenced in a study of identical twins. TCRdb re-derived calls from the 5' RACE reads in MiXCR, one entry per CDR3 protein. The repertoire includes hundreds of thousands of distinct CDR3 sequences, under 9% of them detected once, and 0.75% to 1% sits in the top ten. A further study also used this sample, focusing on yellow fever vaccine responses in identical twins.

Sequencing was carried out using PBMCs. These receptors all stem from a woman aged 18 to 35 in good health. Each CDR3 is given with its conserved first and last residue. Fields, in order: J gene, clone size, D gene, V gene, CDR3 protein, CDR3 DNA. D genes are given only for firm matches. Where a row states a size, it is once, few, many or the class of an expanded clone; other rows omit it.

j_gene: TRBJ2-1
abundance: many
d_gene: NA
v_gene: TRBV29-1
CDR3aa: CSVEGAPNEQFF
CDR3nt: TGCAGCGTTGAAGGAGCCCCGAATGAGCAGTTCTTC

j_gene: TRBJ2-3
abundance: many
d_gene: NA
v_gene: TRBV4-1
CDR3aa: CASSLLSMGADSTDTQYF
CDR3nt: TGCGCCAGCAGTCTACTGTCAATGGGGGCGGACAGCACAGATACGCAGTATTTT

j_gene: TRBJ1-5
abundance: many
d_gene: NA
v_gene: TRBV6-1
CDR3aa: CASSDGENQPQHF
CDR3nt: TGTGCCAGCAGTGACGGAGAGAATCAGCCCCAGCATTTT

j_gene: TRBJ2-3
abundance: few
d_gene: NA
v_gene: TRBV12-3/TRBV12-4
CDR3aa: CASSPGGPSTDTQYF
CDR3nt: TGTGCCAGCAGTCCTGGGGGTCCAAGCACAGATACGCAGTATTTT

j_gene: TRBJ1-2
abundance: NA
d_gene: TRBD1
v_gene: TRBV11-2
CDR3aa: CASSHGTGVAGYTF
CDR3nt: TGTGCCAGCAGCCACGGAACAGGGGTGGCTGGCTACACCTTC

j_gene: TRBJ2-2
abundance: many
d_gene: NA
v_gene: TRBV5-1
CDR3aa: CASSLAQGKELFF
CDR3nt: TGCGCCAGCAGCTTGGCACAGGGAAAGGAGCTGTTTTTT

j_gene: TRBJ2-7
abundance: NA
d_gene: NA
v_gene: TRBV6-1
CDR3aa: CASSDLYYEQYF
CDR3nt: TGTGCCAGCAGTGATTTATACTACGAGCAGTACTTC

j_gene: TRBJ2-1
abundance: many
d_gene: NA
v_gene: TRBV7-9
CDR3aa: CASSLRAPYNEQFF
CDR3nt: TGTGCCAGCAGCTTAAGAGCGCCCTACAATGAGCAGTTCTTC

j_gene: TRBJ2-1
abundance: NA
d_gene: TRBD2
v_gene: TRBV3-1
CDR3aa: CATCQGTSGYNEQFF
CDR3nt: TGTGCCACCTGCCAAGGGACTAGCGGATACAATGAGCAGTTCTTC

j_gene: TRBJ2-5
abundance: many
d_gene: TRBD2
v_gene: TRBV5-1
CDR3aa: CASSFAGLAKETQYF
CDR3nt: TGCGCCAGCAGCTTCGCTGGACTAGCCAAAGAGACCCAGTACTTC

j_gene: TRBJ2-3
abundance: NA
d_gene: NA
v_gene: TRBV2
CDR3aa: CASSGIGIRRGTDTQYF
CDR3nt: TGTGCCAGCAGCGGGATCGGGATACGGCGTGGCACAGATACGCAGTATTTT

j_gene: TRBJ2-5
abundance: many
d_gene: NA
v_gene: TRBV5-5
CDR3aa: CASSLYGSGPLVFYQYF
CDR3nt: TGTGCCAGCAGCTTATACGGTAGCGGCCCCCTCGTATTCTACCAGTACTTC

j_gene: TRBJ2-1
abundance: NA
d_gene: NA
v_gene: TRBV29-1
CDR3aa: CSVPGGGSGYNEQFF
CDR3nt: TGCAGCGTCCCCGGCGGGGGCTCGGGGTACAATGAGCAGTTCTTC

j_gene: TRBJ2-3
abundance: many
d_gene: TRBD1
v_gene: TRBV12-3/TRBV12-4
CDR3aa: CASRRTGLTADTQYF
CDR3nt: TGTGCCAGCAGAAGGACAGGCCTTACGGCAGATACGCAGTATTTT

j_gene: TRBJ1-2
abundance: many
d_gene: NA
v_gene: TRBV29-1
CDR3aa: CSVETKGAGDYTF
CDR3nt: TGCAGCGTTGAAACAAAAGGGGCCGGAGACTACACCTTC

j_gene: TRBJ2-1
abundance: many
d_gene: TRBD2
v_gene: TRBV7-9
CDR3aa: CASSRAAGASYNEQFF
CDR3nt: TGTGCCAGCAGCCGAGCAGCGGGAGCGTCCTACAATGAGCAGTTCTTC